This entry describes one T cell receptor beta chain. Its antigen remains unknown. This sample is drawn from a study of cytomegalovirus exposure and HLA in healthy donors. Study-level points and caveats: Reported performance of the classifier showed diagnosis of cytomegalovirus status with high specificity and sensitivity. Apart from CMV serostatus, no immune exposure information was available.

Both 60 Vbeta primers and 13 Jbeta primers went into the PCR. Assay: immunoSEQ multiplex PCR; the TCRdb copy retains only in-frame clones and omits some. The sample consists of about 110,000 clones, roughly four fifths of them appearing once. The sample consisted of PBMCs. This receptor was obtained from a man in his fifties or sixties in good health and CMV-seronegative.

CDR3 nucleotide sequence: TGTGCCTTCTCCCCCGGCTCCCGGGCACGGGAGGAAAAACTGTTTTTT. This encodes CAFSPGSRAREEKLFF. The chain recombines TRBV30 with TRBJ1-4; D unresolved. Trimming cost V 7 bases and J 8 bases, with 26 bases left between them. CDR3 length equals 16 residues. Germline CDR1 is GTSNPN and CDR2 is SVGIG (reference sequence).